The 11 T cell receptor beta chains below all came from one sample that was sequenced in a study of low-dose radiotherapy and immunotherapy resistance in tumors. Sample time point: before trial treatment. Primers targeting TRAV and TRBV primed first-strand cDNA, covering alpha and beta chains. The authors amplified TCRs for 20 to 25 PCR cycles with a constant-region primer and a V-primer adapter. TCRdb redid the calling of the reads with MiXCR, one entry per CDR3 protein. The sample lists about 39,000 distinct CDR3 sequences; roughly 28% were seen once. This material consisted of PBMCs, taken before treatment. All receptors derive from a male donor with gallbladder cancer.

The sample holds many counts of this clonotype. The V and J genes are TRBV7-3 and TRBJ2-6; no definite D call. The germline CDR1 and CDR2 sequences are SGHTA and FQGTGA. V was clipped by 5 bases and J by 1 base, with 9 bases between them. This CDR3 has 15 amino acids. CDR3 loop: CASSVYPSGANVLTF. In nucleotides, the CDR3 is TGTGCCAGCAGCGTTTACCCTTCTGGGGCCAACGTCCTGACTTTC.

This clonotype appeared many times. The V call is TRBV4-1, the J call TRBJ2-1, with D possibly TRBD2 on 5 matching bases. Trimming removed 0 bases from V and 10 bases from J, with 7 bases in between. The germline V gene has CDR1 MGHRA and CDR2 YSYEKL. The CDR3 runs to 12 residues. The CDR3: CASSQERLEQFF. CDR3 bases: TGCGCCAGCAGCCAAGAAAGACTAGAGCAGTTCTTC.

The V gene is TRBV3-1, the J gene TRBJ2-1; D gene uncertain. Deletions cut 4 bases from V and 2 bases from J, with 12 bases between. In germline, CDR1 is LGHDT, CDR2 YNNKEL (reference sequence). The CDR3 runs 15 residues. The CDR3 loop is CASSPSPNTYNEQFF. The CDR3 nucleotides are TGTGCCAGCAGCCCCAGCCCTAATACCTACAATGAGCAGTTCTTC.

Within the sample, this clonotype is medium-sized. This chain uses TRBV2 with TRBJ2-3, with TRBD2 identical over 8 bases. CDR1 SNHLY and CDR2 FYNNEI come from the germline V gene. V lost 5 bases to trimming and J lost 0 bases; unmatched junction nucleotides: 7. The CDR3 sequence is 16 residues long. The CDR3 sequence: CASSNLLAASTDTQYF. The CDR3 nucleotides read TGTGCCAGCAGTAACTTACTAGCGGCTAGCACAGATACGCAGTATTTT.

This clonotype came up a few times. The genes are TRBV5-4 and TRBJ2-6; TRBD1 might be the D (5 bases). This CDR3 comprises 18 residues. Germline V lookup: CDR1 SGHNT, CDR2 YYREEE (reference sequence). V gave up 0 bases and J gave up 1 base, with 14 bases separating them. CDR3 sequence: CASSLGVGASSGANVLTF. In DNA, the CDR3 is TGTGCCAGCAGCTTGGGGGTAGGGGCGAGTTCTGGGGCCAACGTCCTGACTTTC.

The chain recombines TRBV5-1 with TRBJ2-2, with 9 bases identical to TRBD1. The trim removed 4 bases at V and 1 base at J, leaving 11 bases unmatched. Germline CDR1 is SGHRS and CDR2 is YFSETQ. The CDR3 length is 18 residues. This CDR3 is CASSPEAPGQGNTGELFF. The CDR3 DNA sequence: TGCGCCAGCAGCCCAGAGGCACCGGGACAGGGGAACACCGGGGAGCTGTTTTTT.

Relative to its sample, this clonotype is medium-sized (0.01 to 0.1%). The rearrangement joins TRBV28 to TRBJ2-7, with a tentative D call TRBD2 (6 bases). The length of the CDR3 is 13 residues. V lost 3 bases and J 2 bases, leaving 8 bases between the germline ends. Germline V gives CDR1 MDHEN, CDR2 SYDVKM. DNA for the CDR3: TGTGCCAGCAGTTTGGAGGGTACCTACGAGCAGTACTTC. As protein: CASSLEGTYEQYF. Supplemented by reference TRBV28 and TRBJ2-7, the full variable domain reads DVKVTQSSRYLVKRTGEKVFLECVQDMDHENMFWYRQDPGLGLRLIYFSYDVKMKEKGDIPEGYSVSREKKERFSLILESASTNQTSMYLCASSLEGTYEQYFGPGTRLTVT.

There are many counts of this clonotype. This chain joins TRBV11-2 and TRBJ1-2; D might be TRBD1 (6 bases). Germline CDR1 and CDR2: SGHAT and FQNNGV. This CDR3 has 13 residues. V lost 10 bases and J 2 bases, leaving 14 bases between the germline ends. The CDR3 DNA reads TGTGCCACCGGGACACTAACAAACTATGGCTACACCTTC. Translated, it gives CATGTLTNYGYTF. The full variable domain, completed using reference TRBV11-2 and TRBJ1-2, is EAGVAQSPRYKIIEKRQSVAFWCNPISGHATLYWYQQILGQGPKLLIQFQNNGVVDDSQLPKDRFSAERLKGVDSTLKIQPAKLEDSAVYLCATGTLTNYGYTFGSGTRLTVV.

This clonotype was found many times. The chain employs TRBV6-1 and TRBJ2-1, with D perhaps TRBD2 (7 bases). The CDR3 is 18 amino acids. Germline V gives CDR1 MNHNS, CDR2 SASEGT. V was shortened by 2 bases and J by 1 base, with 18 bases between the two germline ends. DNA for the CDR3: TGTGCCAGCAGTGAAATTAAGGGGGGGAACCCTTCCTACAATGAGCAGTTCTTC. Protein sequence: CASSEIKGGNPSYNEQFF.

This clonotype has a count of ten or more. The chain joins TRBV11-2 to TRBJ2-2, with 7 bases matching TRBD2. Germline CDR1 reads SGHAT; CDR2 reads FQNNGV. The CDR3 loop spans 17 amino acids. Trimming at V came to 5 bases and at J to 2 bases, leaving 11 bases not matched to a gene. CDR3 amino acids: CASSPSRAGSNTGELFF. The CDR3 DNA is TGTGCCAGCAGCCCATCACGAGCGGGATCCAACACCGGGGAGCTGTTTTTT.

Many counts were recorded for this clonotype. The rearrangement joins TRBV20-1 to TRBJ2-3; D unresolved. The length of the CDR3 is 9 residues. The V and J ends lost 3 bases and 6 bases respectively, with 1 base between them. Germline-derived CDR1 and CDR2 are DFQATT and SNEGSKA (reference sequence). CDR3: CSARDTQYF. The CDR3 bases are TGCAGTGCTAGGGATACGCAGTATTTT.